A single TCR beta chain is shown here with its context. Its target is unknown. The data originate from a study of T cell clones after liver transplantation. Overall study: Liver transplant recipients had immunosuppression withdrawal attempted within 2 years.

Trimming pared 4 bases from V and 5 bases from J, leaving 12 bases between. Per germline, CDR1 SGHAT and CDR2 FQNNGV. This CDR3 is built from 14 residues. Profiling relied on immunoSEQ multiplex PCR, and the TCRdb table lists in-frame clones only, not all of them. Of about 25,000 clones detected, around two thirds appear once; the ten largest clones hold approximately 3%. General observations from the study: The donor-reactive repertoire was only partly measurable in two subjects, lacking donor cells. A larger donor-reactive than third-party decline suggested partial antigen-specific deletion.

This receptor was taken from a human donor who received a liver transplant. The source was CD4+ T cells from blood, collected before liver transplant. The genes are TRBV11-2 and TRBJ2-1; a weak D match, TRBD2 (6 bases). The CDR3 bases are TGTGCCAGCAGCTCCTATGGACTAAACAATGAGCAGTTCTTC. It encodes CASSSYGLNNEQFF.